This is a list of T cell receptor beta chains from one sample in a study of T cell clusters in autoimmune cytopenias. TCRdb reprocessed the multiplex PCR reads; each CDR3 protein has one entry and no DNA is given. There are 15,000 or so distinct CDR3 sequences in the sample, with around 2% held by the top ten. The sequencing sample was made of peripheral blood. These receptors came from a human donor with an autoimmune cytopenia or autoimmune hepatitis (not recorded which). CDR3s include the opening cysteine and the closing phenylalanine or tryptophan. Part of the rows lack a size; the others show once, few, many or a class for expanded clones.

CDR3: CASSRTASYEQYF
size: .
V: TRBV6-1
J: TRBJ2-7

CDR3: CASSFEGWELFF
size: .
V: TRBV5-4
J: TRBJ2-2

CDR3: CASSYSPGTGVYNEQFF
size: .
V: TRBV6-5
J: TRBJ2-1

CDR3: CASSLMGGSGYTF
size: .
V: TRBV27
J: TRBJ1-2

CDR3: CASSATGGAHQPQHF
size: .
V: TRBV6-5
J: TRBJ1-5

CDR3: CASSLRDTDTQYF
size: .
V: TRBV5-1
J: TRBJ2-3

CDR3: CASTNGRGPGNTIYF
size: .
V: TRBV6-5
J: TRBJ1-3

CDR3: CASSSGKGYSPLHF
size: medium-sized
V: TRBV5-4
J: TRBJ1-6

CDR3: CASIVEGRVEKTQYF
size: .
V: TRBV6-5
J: TRBJ2-5

CDR3: CAIGTDSNQPQHF
size: .
V: TRBV10-3
J: TRBJ1-5

CDR3: CASSYGAGGGLGELFF
size: .
V: TRBV6-5
J: TRBJ2-2

CDR3: CASSLSGQGILRGFF
size: .
V: TRBV6-2/TRBV6-3
J: TRBJ2-1

CDR3: CASSTTGGPQETQYF
size: .
V: TRBV6-4
J: TRBJ2-5

CDR3: CASSLVAASSTDTQYF
size: medium-sized
V: TRBV7-6
J: TRBJ2-3

CDR3: CASSGGHRLNEQYF
size: .
V: TRBV6-5
J: TRBJ2-7

CDR3: CASSLRGSGELFF
size: .
V: TRBV5-5
J: TRBJ2-2

CDR3: CSVEVRSRADTQYF
size: medium-sized
V: TRBV29-1
J: TRBJ2-3

CDR3: CASTFGDTGELFF
size: medium-sized
V: TRBV6-5
J: TRBJ2-2

CDR3: CASQGEITYNEQFF
size: .
V: TRBV10-3
J: TRBJ2-1

CDR3: CATQAETGGPGTQYF
size: medium-sized
V: TRBV19
J: TRBJ2-5

CDR3: CASSQVVQGAFDEQYF
size: .
V: TRBV13
J: TRBJ2-7

CDR3: CASSGGRNEKLFF
size: .
V: TRBV19
J: TRBJ1-4

CDR3: CASSLDRGGNTQYF
size: medium-sized
V: TRBV27
J: TRBJ2-3

CDR3: CATSRDWGGNTEAFF
size: .
V: TRBV15
J: TRBJ1-1

CDR3: CATSRGLGYEQYF
size: .
V: TRBV15
J: TRBJ2-7

CDR3: CASSMGAPSYNEQFF
size: .
V: TRBV19
J: TRBJ2-1

CDR3: CASSDGTVPNYGYTF
size: .
V: TRBV6-1
J: TRBJ1-2

CDR3: CSVGDRGDSPLHF
size: medium-sized
V: TRBV29-1
J: TRBJ1-6

CDR3: CASSFGQGYSNQPQHF
size: .
V: TRBV12-3/TRBV12-4
J: TRBJ1-5

CDR3: CASNLEPGQSYEQYF
size: .
V: TRBV12-3/TRBV12-4
J: TRBJ2-7

CDR3: CSAPQGPAGTANTEAFF
size: medium-sized
V: TRBV29-1
J: TRBJ1-1

CDR3: CASRPTRLAQETQYF
size: medium-sized
V: TRBV6-5
J: TRBJ2-5

CDR3: CASRPMMNGRPLTYEQYF
size: .
V: TRBV6-2/TRBV6-3
J: TRBJ2-7

CDR3: CASSPPLTGNTEAFF
size: .
V: TRBV18
J: TRBJ1-1